This TCR beta chain comes out of a study of human T cells and chemical hapten exposure. Findings of the study overall: Donors in the study had alopecia, meaning their immune response may differ from healthy people's.

The library put unique molecular identifiers onto individual cDNA molecules. TCRdb reanalysed the RACE reads using MiXCR and keeps one entry per CDR3 protein. This table has over 130,000 distinct CDR3 sequences, 10% to 15% appearing once. Germline V lookup: CDR1 SQVTM, CDR2 ANQGSEA. V lost 3 bases, J lost 5 bases, and 22 bases lay in between. The CDR3 is made up of 16 amino acids. This clonotype was observed a few times. Its antigen is unidentified. The time point here: patch test 2, 6 weeks after DPC sensitization. Regarding treatment: therapeutic diphenylcyclopropenone sensitization with weekly scalp DPC.

The chain combines TRBV29-1 with TRBJ1-2, with D unresolved. This clonotype was obtained from a woman aged 45 to 65 with alopecia areata. Some clones in this sample may be carry-over from other donors' samples. Sequenced here: whole blood, sampled in connection with sensitization to the hapten diphenylcyclopropenone (DPC). For the CDR3, the DNA is TGCAGCGTTGAGGACCCGTGGGGTAGGGTAGAGTATGGCTACACCTTC. It translates to CSVEDPWGRVEYGYTF.